These 19 T cell receptor beta chains were sequenced from one sample in a study of identical twins. TCRdb analysed the 5' RACE reads with MiXCR anew, one entry per CDR3 protein. The sample holds a few hundred thousand distinct CDR3 sequences, roughly 18% seen once. The sequenced sample was naive T cells sorted from blood. These receptors all stem from a man aged 45 to 65 in good health.

This chain connects TRBV20-1 to TRBJ1-2; D gene unclear. The CDR3 extends over 12 amino acids. Germline V CDR1 and CDR2: DFQATT, SNEGSKA (reference sequence). V was pared by 5 bases and J by 0 bases, with 7 bases between. CDR3 sequence: CSAASSNYGYTF. For the CDR3, the DNA is TGCAGTGCTGCAAGCTCTAACTATGGCTACACCTTC.

The chain is built from TRBV28 and TRBJ2-1, with 14 bases fitting TRBD2. This CDR3 spans 16 amino acids. Looked up from germline, CDR1 is MDHEN and CDR2 is SYDVKM. The junction had 8 bases not matched to a gene; V was cut back by 6 bases and J by 7 bases. Here the CDR3 DNA reads TGTGCCAGCAGCCAGACTAGCGGGGGGGCACAGAATGAGCAGTTCTTC. It specifies CASSQTSGGAQNEQFF.

The J gene is TRBJ2-3, the V gene TRBV29-1; D possibly uses TRBD1 or TRBD2 (6 bases each). Trimming stripped 2 bases from V and 4 bases from J, with 7 bases between. Looked up from germline, CDR1 is SQVTM and CDR2 is ANQGSEA. This CDR3 has 12 residues. This CDR3 is CSVERGPDTQYF. The CDR3 DNA reads TGCAGCGTTGAACGGGGGCCAGATACGCAGTATTTT.

This clonotype was recorded many times. The chain recombines TRBV3-1 with TRBJ2-1, with no clear D. Germline CDR1 is LGHDT and CDR2 is YNNKEL (reference sequence). V lost 1 base, J lost 3 bases, and 7 bases lay in between. The CDR3 is 14 amino acids. The CDR3 region is CASSQGRSYNEQFF. DNA for the CDR3: TGTGCCAGCAGCCAAGGTCGCAGCTACAATGAGCAGTTCTTC.

This chain uses TRBV18 with TRBJ2-1, with D maybe TRBD1 (5 bases). From germline, CDR1 is KGHSH and CDR2 LQKENI. The CDR3 totals 14 residues. The V end lost 6 bases, the J end lost 8 bases, and 17 bases lay between the germline ends. This CDR3 is CASSRRGPRDEQFF. The CDR3 DNA sequence: TGTGCCAGCTCTCGTAGGGGTCCACGGGATGAGCAGTTCTTC. Full variable domain (missing parts from reference TRBV18 and TRBJ2-1): NAGVMQNPRHLVRRRGQEARLRCSPMKGHSHVYWYRQLPEEGLKFMVYLQKENIIDESGMPKERFSAEFPKEGPSILRIQQVVRGDSAAYFCASSRRGPRDEQFFGPGTRLTVL.

This clonotype was observed a handful of times. This sequence joins TRBV25-1 and TRBJ2-2, with TRBD1 as a possible D gene (6 bases). Trimming removed 6 bases from V and 4 bases from J, with 15 bases in between. Germline lookup yields CDR1 MGHDK and CDR2 SYGVNS. The CDR3 is made up of 15 amino acids. The CDR3 loop is CASRHTGLSTGELFF. DNA of the CDR3: TGTGCCAGCAGACACACAGGGCTGTCCACCGGGGAGCTGTTTTTT.

At least ten counts were recorded for this clonotype. CDR3 in DNA: TGTGCCAGCACTCTCTCTGGCAGGGGGCGCGTCATCCCCCACTACGAGCAGTACTTC. It encodes CASTLSGRGRVIPHYEQYF. The V and J genes are TRBV6-2 or TRBV6-3 and TRBJ2-7; 8 nucleotides line up with TRBD1. The trim removed 7 bases at V and 3 bases at J, leaving 23 bases unmatched. CDR3 size: 19 residues. The germline V gene encodes CDR1 MNHEY and CDR2 SVGEGT.

This clonotype was counted many times. One end of the junction is discordant with germline, which a read error may explain. V gene TRBV29-1 combines with J gene TRBJ2-1; the D is unclear. Per germline, CDR1 SQVTM and CDR2 ANQGSEA. The length of the CDR3 is 14 residues. The CDR3 sequence is CSVPAAGPYYEQFF. The CDR3 DNA reads as TGCAGCGTCCCTGCGGCTGGGCCCTACTATGAGCAGTTCTTC.

In its sample, this clonotype was seen many times. V usage is TRBV7-2 and J usage is TRBJ2-1; 7 bases fit TRBD2. CDR3 size: 16 residues. V shed 5 bases, J shed 2 bases, and the junction held 9 bases outside the gene matches. Germline CDR1 and CDR2: SGHTA and FQGNSA. CDR3 residues: CASSPRGGLTYNEQFF. The CDR3 region has the DNA TGTGCCAGCAGCCCTCGCGGGGGACTAACCTACAATGAGCAGTTCTTC.

This clonotype has just a few counts. The gene calls are TRBV18 and TRBJ1-1, with no clear D. With 0 bases removed from V and 0 bases from J, the gap between germline ends came to 8 bases. CDR1 is KGHSH, CDR2 LQKENI, per germline. This CDR3 has 15 residues. CDR3 bases: TGTGCCAGCTCACCACCGGTAATCATGAACACTGAAGCTTTCTTT. Protein sequence: CASSPPVIMNTEAFF.

The chain uses TRBV5-6 and TRBJ1-6, with D perhaps TRBD1 (5 bases). The CDR3 extends over 14 amino acids. The V gene's germline CDR1 is SGHDT and CDR2 YYEEEE. Trimming cost V 2 bases and J 7 bases, with 10 bases left between them. The CDR3, as DNA: TGTGCCAGCAGCTTTTTTGAGGGGAATTCACCCCTCCACTTT. It yields the protein CASSFFEGNSPLHF.

The chain links TRBV20-1 to TRBJ2-7; 10 bases are shared with TRBD1. CDR1 and CDR2 from the germline V gene are DFQATT and SNEGSKA (reference sequence). The CDR3 is 13 residues long. V shed 5 bases, J shed 4 bases, and the junction held 5 bases outside the gene matches. The CDR3 nucleotides are TGCAGTGCTCCGGGGACAGGGGTGTACGAGCAGTACTTC. Amino acids: CSAPGTGVYEQYF.

The genes are TRBV7-8 and TRBJ2-5; 7 nucleotides line up with TRBD1. Trimming took 7 bases from V and 1 from J; bases not matched to a gene: 6. The CDR3 is made up of 14 amino acids. Germline lookup yields CDR1 SGHVS and CDR2 FQNEAQ. CDR3 DNA: TGTGCCAGCACGGCAGGGGGTCTCCAAGAGACCCAGTACTTC. It codes for CASTAGGLQETQYF.

This clonotype was counted many times. The V call is TRBV10-3, the J call TRBJ1-1; 7 positions match TRBD1. The V gene end was trimmed by 6 bases and the J gene end by 3 bases; junction bases not matched to a gene: 4. The germline V gene has CDR1 ENHRY and CDR2 SYGVKD. The CDR3 length is 13 residues. Here the CDR3 reads CAIRLDRDTEAFF. CDR3 bases: TGTGCCATCAGACTAGACAGGGACACTGAAGCTTTCTTT.

This clonotype was counted many times. This chain connects TRBV7-9 to TRBJ1-3; no clear D gene. CDR3 length equals 15 residues. CDR1 is SEHNR, CDR2 FQNEAQ, per germline (reference sequence). Trimming removed 6 bases from V and 0 bases from J, with 12 bases in between. CDR3 protein: CASSQGPYSGNTIYF. For the CDR3, the DNA is TGTGCCAGCAGTCAAGGACCGTACTCTGGAAACACCATATATTTT.

This clonotype was counted ten times or more. This chain joins TRBV6-5 and TRBJ1-6; the D gene is possibly TRBD1 (5 bases). This CDR3 region has 14 residues. Germline CDR1 and CDR2: MNHEY and SVGAGI. V was pared by 2 bases and J by 7 bases, with 9 bases between. In DNA, the CDR3 is TGTGCCAGCAGTTACGGTCAGGGAAATTCACCCCTCCACTTT. It translates to CASSYGQGNSPLHF.

Ten or more counts support this clonotype. The genes are TRBV5-1 and TRBJ2-5; 8 bases map to TRBD1. Germline loops: CDR1 SGHRS, CDR2 YFSETQ. This CDR3 comprises 11 residues. V lost 0 bases to trimming and J lost 14 bases; unmatched junction nucleotides: 3. The CDR3 DNA sequence: TGCGCCAGCAGCTTGGAGGGACAGGTTTACTTC. Its protein product is CASSLEGQVYF.

The sample holds many counts of this clonotype. This chain joins TRBV10-3 and TRBJ2-3, with a tentative D call TRBD2 (6 bases). V shed 5 bases and J shed 5 bases, with 20 bases lying between them. CDR1 ENHRY and CDR2 SYGVKD come from the germline V gene. This CDR3 is built from 16 residues. CDR3 loop: CAISRIDGRGEDTQYF. The DNA for the CDR3 is TGTGCCATCAGTAGGATAGACGGGAGAGGGGAAGATACGCAGTATTTT.

This sequence joins TRBV4-1 and TRBJ1-1, with a weak D call TRBD1 (5 bases). Germline V gene data show CDR1 as MGHRA and CDR2 as YSYEKL. This CDR3 has 15 residues. Trimming cost V 3 bases and J 2 bases, with 13 bases left between them. The chain's CDR3 is CASSQTDLVNTEAFF. DNA of the CDR3: TGCGCCAGCAGCCAGACAGACTTGGTAAACACTGAAGCTTTCTTT.